The 21 T cell receptor beta chains listed next were all sequenced from one sample in a study of beta chain features in type 1 diabetes. General study points: Shorter TCRB CDR3s, moderately but significantly so, were found in Type 1 diabetes patients in all four CD4+ subsets.

Isolated RNA was reverse transcribed in full, so expressed TCRB transcripts were sequenced. Data came from immunoSEQ multiplex PCR; TCRdb stores just in-frame clones and leaves some out. In the table there are around 340,000 clones, around 9.7% of which are singletons. These TCRs are of unknown antigen specificity. What was sequenced was central memory CD4+ T cells from blood. These receptors all come from a man younger than 40 with type 1 diabetes.

This sequence joins TRBV7-9 and TRBJ1-5; TRBD1 matches 8 bases. In germline, CDR1 is SEHNR, CDR2 FQNEAQ (reference sequence). This CDR3 spans 12 amino acids. The junction had 5 bases not matched to a gene; V was cut back by 1 base and J by 15 bases. DNA for the CDR3: TGTGCCAGCAGCTTAGGGACAGGGTTCTTGCATTTT. Residues: CASSLGTGFLHF. Together with reference TRBV7-9 and TRBJ1-5, the CDR3 gives the full variable domain: DTGVSQNPRHKITKRGQNVTFRCDPISEHNRLYWYRQTLGQGPEFLTYFQNEAQLEKSRLLSDRFSAERPKGSFSTLEIQRTEQGDSAMYLCASSLGTGFLHFGDGTRLSIL.

This clone was counted a few times. The chain links TRBV15 to TRBJ2-5; 8 positions agree with TRBD1. This CDR3 has 15 amino acids. Germline V gene sequence: CDR1 LNHNV, CDR2 YYDKDF (reference sequence). V shed 2 bases, J shed 5 bases, and the junction held 7 bases outside the gene matches. DNA for the CDR3: TGTGCCACCAGCAGACCGGACAGGGCGGGCGAGACCCAGTACTTC. It encodes CATSRPDRAGETQYF.

The rearrangement uses TRBV4-3 and TRBJ1-1, with a tentative D call TRBD1 (5 bases). V was clipped by 0 bases and J by 3 bases, with 11 bases between them. CDR3 length equals 15 residues. Germline V gene sequence: CDR1 LGHNA, CDR2 YSLEER. The CDR3 here is CASSQDDGGDTEAFF. The CDR3 DNA is TGCGCCAGCAGCCAAGACGATGGGGGGGACACTGAAGCTTTCTTT.

This clone occurred a few times. The V call is TRBV11-2, the J call TRBJ2-1, with a tentative D call TRBD2 (6 bases). Germline loops: CDR1 SGHAT, CDR2 FQNNGV. V lost 6 bases and J 1 base, leaving 16 bases between the germline ends. The CDR3 length is 16 residues. The CDR3 loop reads CASRGLRGLSYNEQFF. In nucleotides, the CDR3 is TGTGCCAGCAGGGGGTTAAGGGGACTTTCCTACAATGAGCAGTTCTTC.

This clone was seen a handful of times. The genes are TRBV2 and TRBJ1-6; unclear D gene. Germline V gives CDR1 SNHLY, CDR2 FYNNEI. V lost 2 bases to trimming and J lost 7 bases, with 9 bases between them. The CDR3 totals 14 residues. The CDR3 region has the DNA TGTGCCAGCAGTGAAAGGGCAGCCAATTCACCCCTCCACTTT. As protein: CASSERAANSPLHF.

The table lists this clone with a few counts. This chain links TRBV4-3 with TRBJ1-2; D call uncertain. The CDR3 contains 13 residues. Per the germline V gene, CDR1 is LGHNA and CDR2 is YSLEER. Trimming shortened V by 1 base and J by 4 bases, and 7 bases separated the two germline ends. Here the CDR3 DNA reads TGCGCCAGCAGCCAAGGGTCCCCCTATGGCTACACCTTC. Its translation: CASSQGSPYGYTF.

V and J are TRBV7-9 and TRBJ1-1; D is ambiguous. With 3 bases removed from V and 3 bases from J, the gap between germline ends came to 5 bases. The length of the CDR3 is 12 residues. CDR1 is SEHNR and CDR2 is FQNEAQ in the germline V gene (reference sequence). Here the CDR3 reads CASSFSDTEAFF. Written as DNA, the CDR3 is TGTGCCAGCAGCTTTTCTGACACTGAAGCTTTCTTT. Full variable domain (missing parts from reference TRBV7-9 and TRBJ1-1): DTGVSQNPRHKITKRGQNVTFRCDPISEHNRLYWYRQTLGQGPEFLTYFQNEAQLEKSRLLSDRFSAERPKGSFSTLEIQRTEQGDSAMYLCASSFSDTEAFFGQGTRLTVV.

The chain employs TRBV14 and TRBJ2-1; D ambiguous. V was pared by 3 bases and J by 7 bases, with 16 bases between. The CDR3 runs to 15 residues. Germline CDR1 SGHDN, CDR2 FVKESK. The CDR3: CASSHRAGSSNEQFF. Here the CDR3 DNA reads TGTGCCAGCAGCCATCGAGCCGGGTCGAGTAATGAGCAGTTCTTC.

This clone was observed a handful of times. The gene calls are TRBV9 and TRBJ2-7, with D maybe TRBD2 (6 bases). V lost 0 bases and J 8 bases, leaving 24 bases between the germline ends. Germline V lookup: CDR1 SGDLS, CDR2 YYNGEE. This CDR3 has 17 amino acids. The CDR3 bases are TGTGCCAGCAGCGTAGTAGACAAAACCCGGAGGGGTTCTCAGCAGTACTTC. This gives the protein CASSVVDKTRRGSQQYF. Combining the CDR3 with reference TRBV9 and TRBJ2-7 gives the whole variable domain DSGVTQTPKHLITATGQRVTLRCSPRSGDLSVYWYQQSLDQGLQFLIQYYNGEERAKGNILERFSAQQFPDLHSELNLSSLELGDSALYFCASSVVDKTRRGSQQYFGPGTRLTVT.

This chain uses TRBV9 with TRBJ2-5; tentatively, D is TRBD2 (5 bases). CDR3 length equals 14 residues. V lost 3 bases, J lost 3 bases, and 12 bases lay in between. CDR1 is SGDLS, CDR2 YYNGEE, per germline. The CDR3 nucleotides read TGTGCCAGCAGCGAGCGGCCCGGGAAAGAGACCCAGTACTTC. This translates into CASSERPGKETQYF.

The gene calls are TRBV5-1 and TRBJ2-3, with D perhaps TRBD1 or TRBD2 (6 bases each). Germline CDR1 SGHRS, CDR2 YFSETQ. Trimming stripped 4 bases from V and 4 bases from J, with 13 bases between. The CDR3 runs 14 residues. The CDR3 DNA follows: TGCGCCAGCAGCCCGGATGGGGGGCCAGATACGCAGTATTTT. This codes for CASSPDGGPDTQYF.

Many counts were recorded for this clone. The genes are TRBV7-2 and TRBJ1-2; D is ambiguous. The CDR3 length is 11 residues. Germline V lookup: CDR1 SGHTA, CDR2 FQGNSA. Trimming pared 5 bases from V and 7 bases from J, leaving 8 bases between. CDR3 bases: TGTGCCAGCAGCCCTAACGGTGGCTACACCTTC. Its protein is CASSPNGGYTF.

Ten or more counts support this clone. The rearrangement joins TRBV20-1 to TRBJ1-1; the D gene is possibly TRBD1 (6 bases). Trimming removed 6 bases at V and 7 bases at J, with 12 bases between. The CDR3 has 11 amino acids. Germline V gene data show CDR1 as DFQATT and CDR2 as SNEGSKA (reference sequence). In DNA form, the CDR3 reads TGCAGTGCCCTCGGACAGCATGAAGCTTTCTTT. It specifies CSALGQHEAFF.

This clone occurred a few times. This chain uses TRBV2 with TRBJ2-5, with D tentatively TRBD1 or TRBD2 (5 bases each). The CDR3 has 13 amino acids. The germline gives CDR1 SNHLY, CDR2 FYNNEI. V lost 8 bases to trimming and J lost 4 bases, with 14 bases between them. As DNA, the CDR3 is TGTGCCAGCGGAAGAGGGGCCTTAGAGACCCAGTACTTC. Its translation: CASGRGALETQYF.

Only a few counts were recorded for this clone. The chain combines TRBV6-5 with TRBJ2-7, with D perhaps matching TRBD1 or TRBD2 (5 bases each). Trimming stripped 4 bases from V and 2 bases from J, with 12 bases between. Germline V gives CDR1 MNHEY, CDR2 SVGAGI. The CDR3 contains 14 residues. The CDR3 region has the DNA TGTGCCAGCAGTTCCCGGGACGGGACCTACGAGCAGTACTTC. Amino acid sequence: CASSSRDGTYEQYF.

The chain carries TRBV5-1 and TRBJ2-3; perhaps TRBD1 as D (5 bases). Trimming pared 0 bases from V and 9 bases from J, leaving 14 bases between. CDR1 and CDR2 from the germline V gene are SGHRS and YFSETQ. The CDR3 consists of 14 residues. The CDR3 region has the DNA TGCGCCAGCAGCTTGGATGGCAGGCAGGGAACGCAGTATTTT. This encodes CASSLDGRQGTQYF.

This clone was detected only a few times. The chain carries TRBV7-2 and TRBJ2-3, with 12 bases that match TRBD1. Trimming cost V 3 bases and J 4 bases; bases outside gene matches: 11. Germline CDR1 reads SGHTA; CDR2 reads FQGNSA. There are 18 residues in the CDR3. CDR3 DNA sequence: TGTGCCAGCAGCTTCGGGACAGGGGGCGGGGGTTCGGCAGATACGCAGTATTTT. Translating it yields CASSFGTGGGGSADTQYF.

In this sample, this clone turned up a few times. The chain combines TRBV7-2 with TRBJ2-7; the D gene could be TRBD1 or TRBD2 (6 bases each). CDR1 SGHTA and CDR2 FQGNSA come from the germline V gene. The CDR3 has 12 amino acids. Trimming took off 4 bases at V and 5 bases at J, with 9 bases between the two ends. The CDR3 loop reads CASSSGEDEQYF. The CDR3 nucleotides read TGTGCCAGCAGCTCAGGGGAGGACGAGCAGTACTTC.

V usage is TRBV5-6 and J usage is TRBJ2-1; no clear D. CDR3 length: 12 amino acids. Deletions cut 0 bases from V and 7 bases from J, with 5 bases between. The germline V gene encodes CDR1 SGHDT and CDR2 YYEEEE. This chain's CDR3 is CASSLDINEQFF. The CDR3 DNA is TGTGCCAGCAGCTTGGATATAAATGAGCAGTTCTTC.

This clone was found a few times. V is TRBV2 and J is TRBJ1-2, with TRBD1 matching 8 bases. The germline V gene has CDR1 SNHLY and CDR2 FYNNEI. Germline trimming cut 4 bases from V and 1 base from J; bases unmatched to any gene: 5. The CDR3 has 15 residues. The CDR3 spells CASSGGQGFNYGYTF. The DNA of the CDR3 is TGTGCCAGCAGTGGCGGACAGGGTTTTAACTATGGCTACACCTTC.

The V gene is TRBV28, the J gene TRBJ2-2, with TRBD1 identical over 9 bases. The CDR3 totals 16 residues. V was pared by 2 bases and J by 1 base, with 2 bases of the junction left unmatched. CDR1 is MDHEN, CDR2 SYDVKM, per germline. This chain's CDR3 is CASSLGGQGNTGELFF. The CDR3 DNA is TGTGCCAGCAGTTTAGGGGGACAGGGGAACACCGGGGAGCTGTTTTTT.